The 6 T cell receptor beta chains below come from one sample, sequenced in a study of cytomegalovirus exposure and HLA in healthy donors. The PCR contained 60 Vbeta and 13 Jbeta primers. Sequenced by immunoSEQ multiplex PCR; TCRdb stores in-frame clones only, minus some. The sample records about 190,000 clones, about nine tenths being singletons. The sample comprised PBMCs. The receptor set was obtained from a young man in good health and CMV-seronegative.

The chain joins TRBV4-2 to TRBJ2-1; tentative D call: TRBD2 (7 bases). V was cut by 3 bases and J by 7 bases, with 28 bases left in between. The CDR3 is 19 amino acids. In germline, CDR1 is LGHNA, CDR2 YNFKEQ. This CDR3 reads CASSQDSISGAWGGNEQFF. CDR3 bases: TGTGCCAGCAGCCAGGACAGCATTAGTGGGGCCTGGGGAGGGAATGAGCAGTTCTTC.

As to this clone: Within the sample, other DNA sequences also encode this same CDR3. The chain uses TRBV19 and TRBJ1-2; no definite D call. This CDR3 contains 14 residues. Germline V lookup: CDR1 LNHDA, CDR2 SQIVND (reference sequence). Trimming took 1 base from V and 0 from J, leaving 6 bases between them. This chain's CDR3 is CASSIGGSNYGYTF. CDR3 in DNA: TGTGCCAGTAGTATAGGCGGTTCTAACTATGGCTACACCTTC. Full variable domain (missing parts from reference TRBV19 and TRBJ1-2): DGGITQSPKYLFRKEGQNVTLSCEQNLNHDAMYWYRQDPGQGLRLIYYSQIVNDFQKGDIAEGYSVSREKKESFPLTVTSAQKNPTAFYLCASSIGGSNYGYTFGSGTRLTVV.

This chain links TRBV5-4 with TRBJ2-1; 12 bases agree with TRBD1. The CDR3 length is 15 residues. The germline gives CDR1 SGHNT, CDR2 YYREEE (reference sequence). J gave up 7 bases and V 3 bases, and 5 bases lay outside the gene matches. CDR3 residues: CASSWDRGRVNEQFF. The CDR3 region has the DNA TGTGCCAGCAGCTGGGACAGGGGGCGGGTAAATGAGCAGTTCTTC.

This clone has a single count. The genes are TRBV10-1 and TRBJ2-4, with D possibly TRBD1 on 5 matching bases. CDR3 length: 15 residues. V shed 6 bases and J shed 6 bases, with 18 bases lying between them. Germline loops: CDR1 WNHNN, CDR2 SYGVQD (reference sequence). This chain's CDR3 is CASSGGAGLGNIQYF. The CDR3 region has the DNA TGCGCCAGCAGCGGTGGGGCTGGCTTAGGAAACATTCAGTACTTC.

This clone has only one observation. V usage is TRBV5-1 and J usage is TRBJ2-5; D unresolved. The V gene's germline CDR1 is SGHRS and CDR2 YFSETQ. Trimming stripped 0 bases from V and 2 bases from J, with 8 bases between. This CDR3 region has 14 residues. CDR3 sequence (DNA): TGCGCCAGCAGCTTGGGGCCAGAACAAGAGACCCAGTACTTC. Translation: CASSLGPEQETQYF.

The CDR3 DNA sequence: TGTGCCTGGAGTGTGTGGGGACAGGGCAATGAGCAGTTCTTC. Its translation: CAWSVWGQGNEQFF. V usage is TRBV30 and J usage is TRBJ2-1, with TRBD1 matching over 9 bases. V was pared by 0 bases and J by 6 bases, with 3 bases of the junction left unmatched. CDR1 and CDR2 from the germline V gene are GTSNPN and SVGIG (reference sequence). CDR3 length: 14 amino acids.